This T cell receptor beta chain was profiled in a study of T-cell memory formation after mild COVID-19. Study as a whole: In these data, TCR clusters were largely donor specific. Study findings and constraints: Certain responding clones were present in pre-infection memory, suggesting participation of cross-reactive memory. Researchers could not confirm that second-wave clones peaking on day 37 targeted SARS-CoV-2.

The CDR3 loop spans 15 amino acids. Germline values: CDR1 LGHNA, CDR2 YSLEER. The V and J ends lost 0 bases and 5 bases respectively, with 13 bases between them. It was 5'RACE with constant-segment primers that produced the TCR alpha and TCR beta cDNA libraries, which carried sample barcodes and UMIs. TCRdb re-derived calls from the 5' RACE reads in MiXCR, one entry per CDR3 protein. The table has a few hundred thousand distinct CDR3 sequences, 15% to 20% seen once. In its sample, this clonotype was seen a few times. Its antigen remains unidentified. The sequence derives from a man aged 18 to 35 who had mild COVID-19 (a few samples of this study predate the infection). Cell type and time point are not known. The specimen sequenced was PBMCs or a T cell subset sorted from them (not recorded which). This chain uses TRBV4-3 with TRBJ1-1, with no clear D. CDR3 in DNA: TGCGCCAGCAGCCAAGATGTTGGGCTCTCGACTGAAGCTTTCTTT. The encoded protein is CASSQDVGLSTEAFF.